A single sample is the source of the 15 T cell receptor beta chains below, sequenced in a study of T cell changes during pregnancy in multiple sclerosis. Assay used: immunoSEQ multiplex PCR; TCRdb lists only in-frame clones, some missing. The sample gives 66,000 or so clones, 75% to 90% of which show up once; 0.8% to 0.9% is in the top ten. This specimen consisted of peripheral blood, obtained in the first trimester of pregnancy. These receptors originate from a female donor in good health, enrolled as a control in a pregnancy study.

This sequence joins TRBV21-1 and TRBJ1-4; the table's D gene call, TRBD1, was not cross checked with the DNA. TRBV21-1 is flagged as a pseudogene. The CDR3 extends over 17 amino acids. CDR3 sequence: CASIKSIEGWTNEKLFF. DNA for the CDR3: TGTGCCAGCATTAAATCTATTGAAGGTTGGACAAATGAAAAACTGTTTTTT.

The chain employs TRBV2 and TRBJ2-7; D unresolved. This CDR3 is built from 13 residues. Germline CDR1 and CDR2: SNHLY and FYNNEI. V shed 7 bases and J shed 2 bases, with 12 bases lying between them. The CDR3 sequence: CASKAPSPYEQYF. CDR3 coding DNA: TGTGCCAGCAAAGCTCCAAGCCCCTACGAGCAGTACTTC.

J is TRBJ1-6 and V is TRBV14; D is perhaps TRBD1 (6 bases). The CDR3 loop spans 15 amino acids. V lost 2 bases, J lost 7 bases, and 12 bases lay in between. Germline V gene sequence: CDR1 SGHDN, CDR2 FVKESK. As DNA, the CDR3 is TGTGCCAGCAGCCAACTGGACAGACTGAATTCACCCCTCCACTTT. Translation gives CASSQLDRLNSPLHF.

This chain connects TRBV15 to TRBJ1-2; 9 bases match TRBD1. The germline CDR1 and CDR2 sequences are LNHNV and YYDKDF (reference sequence). The CDR3 consists of 15 residues. Germline trimming cut 5 bases from V and 4 bases from J; bases unmatched to any gene: 8. The CDR3 is CATSRTGDRGYGYTF. The CDR3 DNA reads as TGTGCCACCAGCCGGACAGGGGATCGAGGCTATGGCTACACCTTC.

This chain links TRBV5-6 with TRBJ2-7; TRBD2 might be the D (7 bases). CDR3 length equals 16 residues. Germline-derived CDR1 and CDR2 are SGHDT and YYEEEE. CDR3 DNA sequence: TGTGTCACCACTAGGGGGGGGCGGGATCACTCCTACGAGCAGTACTTC. It is translated as CVTTRGGRDHSYEQYF.

This chain uses TRBV6-1 with TRBJ2-7; a weak D match, TRBD2 (6 bases). The V and J ends lost 5 bases and 1 base respectively, with 12 bases between them. The germline V gene encodes CDR1 MNHNS and CDR2 SASEGT. This CDR3 is built from 14 residues. The CDR3 coding sequence is TGTGCCAGCAGTCCCGATGGGGGGTCCTACGAGCAGTACTTC. Translating gives CASSPDGGSYEQYF.

The chain couples TRBV9 to TRBJ2-7, with 9 bases lining up with TRBD2. The V gene's germline CDR1 is SGDLS and CDR2 YYNGEE. Trimming removed 0 bases from V and 4 bases from J; junction bases left unmatched: 5. CDR3 length equals 15 residues. The CDR3 spells CASSVVASGDYEQYF. The CDR3 bases are TGTGCCAGCAGCGTAGTGGCTAGCGGGGATTACGAGCAGTACTTC.

V gene TRBV5-1 combines with J gene TRBJ1-4; perhaps TRBD1 as D (6 bases). The ends were cut back, 2 bases at V and 0 bases at J, with 20 bases in the middle. Germline lookup yields CDR1 SGHRS and CDR2 YFSETQ. The CDR3 is made up of 19 amino acids. The chain's CDR3 is CASSFQPQGSVATNEKLFF. As DNA, the CDR3 is TGCGCCAGCAGCTTCCAACCTCAGGGGTCCGTTGCAACTAATGAAAAACTGTTTTTT.

The chain recombines TRBV7-3 with TRBJ1-6, with D possibly being TRBD1 (5 bases). The V gene lost 3 bases and the J gene lost 7 bases, with 10 bases spanning the gap. Germline V lookup: CDR1 SGHTA, CDR2 FQGTGA. The CDR3 has 14 residues. As DNA, the CDR3 is TGTGCCAGCAGCTTTACAGGCTTGAATTCACCCCTCCACTTT. Residues: CASSFTGLNSPLHF. The full variable domain, rest sourced from reference TRBV7-3 and TRBJ1-6, is GAGVSQTPSNKVTEKGKYVELRCDPISGHTALYWYRQSLGQGPEFLIYFQGTGAADDSGLPNDRFFAVRPEGSVSTLKIQRTERGDSAVYLCASSFTGLNSPLHFGNGTRLTVT.

The chain employs TRBV4-1 and TRBJ1-5; TRBD1 matches at 7 bases. The CDR3 sequence is 15 residues long. Germline CDR1 and CDR2: MGHRA and YSYEKL. Losses at the gene ends were 3 bases for V and 0 bases for J; bases not matched to a gene: 2. The CDR3: CASSHRDSSNQPQHF. The CDR3 bases are TGCGCCAGCAGCCACCGGGACAGTAGCAATCAGCCCCAGCATTTT.

The genes are TRBV2 and TRBJ2-2; unclear D gene. This CDR3 spans 15 amino acids. V dropped 2 bases and J dropped 3 bases, with 10 bases sitting between them. Germline V CDR1 and CDR2: SNHLY, FYNNEI. The CDR3 DNA reads TGTGCCAGCAGTGAATCCCCTCCTGACACCGGGGAGCTGTTTTTT. Its translation is CASSESPPDTGELFF.

This clone was seen just once. The chain employs TRBV5-4 and TRBJ2-1; tentatively, D is TRBD1 (5 bases). This CDR3 region has 15 residues. V lost 3 bases and J 5 bases, leaving 15 bases between the germline ends. Germline values: CDR1 SGHNT, CDR2 YYREEE (reference sequence). The CDR3, as DNA: TGTGCCAGCAGCTACACTGGACACTGGGACAATGAGCAGTTCTTC. Amino acids: CASSYTGHWDNEQFF.

This chain links TRBV4-2 with TRBJ1-2; 7 bases are shared with TRBD1. J lost 3 bases, V lost 2 bases, and 9 bases had no gene match. The CDR3 has 16 residues. The germline V gene has CDR1 LGHNA and CDR2 YNFKEQ. Here the CDR3 DNA reads TGTGCCAGCAGCCAAAGCCTACAGGGGAATTACTATGGCTACACCTTC. Translation gives CASSQSLQGNYYGYTF.

The chain combines TRBV4-2 with TRBJ2-3; the match to TRBD2 covers 10 bases. J was trimmed by 5 bases and V by 1 base; bases with no gene match: 6. The germline V gene encodes CDR1 LGHNA and CDR2 YNFKEQ. This CDR3 contains 16 residues. CDR3: CASSQAPSGGRDTQYF. The DNA for the CDR3 is TGTGCCAGCAGCCAAGCCCCTAGCGGGGGACGAGATACGCAGTATTTT.

This clone has a single count. The V call is TRBV11-3, the J call TRBJ2-2, with 8 bases lining up with TRBD1. This CDR3 is 15 amino acids long. The V segment lost 5 bases and the J segment 7 bases; nucleotides outside the gene matches: 9. Germline assignment: CDR1 SGHNT and CDR2 YENEEA. CDR3: CASSPGQEGSGELFF. The CDR3 DNA is TGTGCCAGCAGCCCGGGACAGGAAGGAAGCGGGGAGCTGTTTTTT.